This T cell receptor (beta chain) was observed in a study of cytomegalovirus exposure and HLA in healthy donors (dated by TCRdb to 2016 to 2017). Regarding the research as a whole: In an earlier analysis of roughly 590 of the donors, less than 350 Gb of sequence data and roughly 100 million unique TCR beta sequences from 150 million to 200 million T cells were reported. Roughly 300 gigabases of sequencing data and approximately 92 million unique TCR sequences made up an early release that covered under 750 HLA-typed donors. Among the roughly 410 genotyped donors, approximately 76% belonged to the genetic ancestry cluster associated with self-reported Caucasian donors. The aim of the study was to test whether cataloging public T cell receptors could identify signatures of past pathogen exposure. Using immunosequencing, the study profiled T cell repertoires from fewer than 850 subjects and related those repertoires to cytomegalovirus serostatus. Along with the roughly 700-subject first cohort, a separate validation cohort of about 110 different subjects was used. High-throughput TCR immunosequencing, statistical association of individual TCRs with disease status, and machine learning were combined to predict cytomegalovirus infection status. In a later analysis, previously published TCR beta repertoires from about 670 donors were re-analyzed and high-resolution HLA genotyping was added so that TCR occurrence patterns could be studied. The later analysis used no new phenotypic data to find candidate immune exposures, relying instead on TCR beta sequences and their occurrence across donors. In an earlier analysis of 500 to 650 of the donors, high-throughput TCR beta sequencing was used to judge whether each TCR beta V gene segment behaved as functional or pseudogenic. Donor age, sex, ethnicity and CMV serostatus were collected together with the repertoire data. Genome-wide SNP genotypes for about 65% of the roughly 670 donors were used in a later genetic analysis, which treated that subset as a discovery cohort. All discovery cohort repertoires had been generated using a single sequencing platform. HLA typing included class I and class II loci at four-digit resolution. Typing coverage varied by locus: roughly 629-630 donors for A, B, C, DRB1 and DQB1; around 560 for DQA1; nearly 610 for DPA1; around 450 for DPB1. Several DR-DQ haplotypes were treated as single units for association and clustering because of strong linkage in the cohort. Among a few hundred genotyped donors of the cohort, an average of about 240,000 unique TCR beta nucleotide sequences were sequenced per donor, approximately 20% of them non-productive. Broader findings and caveats from the paper: Because counts were too low, roughly 16 rarely observed V segments, including chromosome 9 orphons, were left out of the earlier analysis of 500 to 750 of the donors. Because HLA typing was missing for some donors at each locus, association tests included only the typed subset. The classifier was reported to diagnose cytomegalovirus status with high specificity and sensitivity in both the original and validation cohorts. The cohort was sequenced for TCR beta chains only, and without alpha or paired-chain data the features that could be detected were limited. Correlated functional status among segregating V segments might reflect linkage disequilibrium, but an unknown experimental factor could not be ruled out. The only immune exposure information available for the cohort was CMV serostatus. Most CMV-associated TCR beta chains appeared to be HLA-restricted in a later analysis, and the HLA associations seemed to be driven largely by CMV exposure. A total of 164 TCR beta chains were listed by the study as associated with cytomegalovirus. The sequencing pipeline was judged likely to have produced a cluster of highly shared sequence variants as a technical artifact. In a later analysis, HLA-associated TCR beta chains showed more clonal expansion and lower generation probabilities than non-associated chains that were equally common. Broadly in line with IMGT annotations, most TCR beta V segments showed up in productive rearrangements about 87% or about 30% of the time in an earlier analysis of 450 to 600 of the donors. The presence/absence analyses assumed that sequencing depth was roughly uniform across donors, and that assumption may not be true. In a later analysis, the rate of TCR association differed among HLA loci, with DRB1 alleles having the most associated TCRs and HLA-C alleles having the fewest. When HLA alleles, especially DR and DQ, strongly co-occurred, attributing TCR associations to individual alleles was difficult. In a later genetic analysis, fewer N-insertions in productive TCRs were reported among donors in an Asian-associated ancestry cluster than the approximately 670-donor mean. Specific HLA alleles were associated with roughly 16,000 TCR beta sequences at a false discovery rate of 0.05 in a later analysis. A few of the identified cytomegalovirus-associated TCR beta chains were confirmed in vitro to be specific for cytomegalovirus antigens. According to the authors, the approach could potentially be generalized to other disease states and immunological phenotypes. Several of the top co-occurrence clusters appeared to be linked to parvovirus B19, influenza, CMV and Epstein-Barr virus, according to a later analysis. V-gene and J-gene trimming of TCR beta chains was associated with a missense DCLRE1C variant in a later genetic analysis, and the association was replicated in an independent cohort. Because the 87-base-pair reads could not distinguish some IMGT-functional V segments, including TRBV6-2 and TRBV6-3, those segments were excluded. Across donors, most TCR sequences were observed very rarely, whereas some public TCRs were present in many individuals. A further reported finding was that TCR beta sequences accurately predicted the HLA-A and HLA-B alleles for most subjects in the first cohort.

CDR1 LNHDA and CDR2 SQIVND were looked up in the germline V gene (reference sequence). Its CDR3 holds 17 amino acids, cysteine through phenylalanine. Only CDR3 DNA is held: 51 bases, read in frame from base 1. V is pruned by 5 bases and J by 5 bases, leaving 14 bases of the junction without a gene match. With respect to this clone: Its antigen remains unidentified. It has no much larger one-base neighbor in the sample; base qualities were not kept.

The cohort consisted of 600 to 750 healthy bone marrow donors. At the time of sampling, every cohort member was nominally healthy, though immune exposures that went unrecorded were likely present. The donor tested CMV seronegative, placing the donor among the 350 to 400 seronegative members of the cohort. A peripheral blood sample was provided by each donor, and peripheral blood mononuclear cells were used for TCR beta sequencing. Genomic DNA was extracted from the blood cell samples with the Qiagen DNeasy Blood Extraction Kit. The method behind the library was the immunoSEQ multiplex PCR assay. A mixture of 60 forward primers for TCR Vbeta segments and 13 reverse primers for TCR Jbeta segments was used in the multiplex PCR. Amplification of the CDR3 region of rearranged TCR beta genes was performed with a multiplex PCR assay on genomic DNA. Amplified TCR beta libraries were sequenced as 87-base-pair reads on the Illumina HiSeq System. The original pipeline was this. A later analysis counted about 80 million unique TCR beta chains across the 666 repertoires, and about 10 million of these chains were shared by at least two donors. To remove PCR and sequencing errors, raw reads were error-corrected and collapsed into unique sequences using a nearest-neighbor algorithm that merged closely related sequences. CDR3 sequences were aligned to IMGT reference sequences to assign V, D and J gene segments. For a sequence to be retained, at least a six-nucleotide match to both a V gene segment and a J gene segment was required. A rearrangement was called productive if the CDR3 had no stop codons and remained in frame with V and J, and every other rearrangement was called non-productive. CDR3 was defined by IMGT convention, running from the second conserved V-encoded cysteine to the conserved J-encoded phenylalanine. Sequences without an unambiguous match to a single V gene segment were excluded from the earlier analysis of about 640 of the donors. In an earlier analysis of more than 500 of the donors, a V segment was called functional when productive rearrangements were above 56.7%, and segregating when the standard deviation between donors exceeded 5%. A statistical classification framework was developed to diagnose cytomegalovirus status using the catalog of TCR beta chain sequences. In a later analysis, V and J genes were assigned by comparing TCR nucleotide sequences against IMGT/GENE-DB human TR gene sequences. Using the TCRdist pipeline, a later analysis assigned CDR3 sequences along with most-parsimonious VDJ recombination scenarios. In a later analysis, every TCR beta chain was defined by the combination of its CDR3 amino acid sequence and its V-gene family, and reads without a unique V-gene family were dropped. A later analysis removed several hundred highly shared, low-generation-probability nucleotide sequences to deal with suspected cross-contamination and a sequencing artifact. For each public chain, a later analysis derived a clonal expansion index from normalized ranks of inferred template counts within each repertoire. In a later analysis, generation probabilities were computed using a VDJ recombination model fitted to out-of-frame rearrangements, and the results were checked against IGoR. In a later analysis, hypergeometric tests were used to score TCR-TCR, TCR-HLA and TCR-CMV co-occurrence, with a repertoire-size bias correction applied to TCR pairs. To estimate false discovery rates, a later analysis permuted the HLA or CMV assignments 20 times. In a later analysis, co-occurring TCRs were grouped with DBSCAN, and TCRdist sequence similarity was added when clustering was performed within HLA-allele-positive subsets. Co-occurrence clustering excluded repertoires with fewer than 30,000 or more than 120,000 public chains, plus five with anomalous nucleotide sharing. TCRdb stores this immuneACCESS table with in-frame sequences only. Part of the clones is absent; in the studies checked, under half of the shortfall reflects unresolved V genes, and no reason is known for the rest. V, J and clone size reflect that table, while D and trimming were determined from the DNA. The sample table holds about 210,000 clones, of which 86% were seen once. The top ten clonotypes cover roughly 0.34% of the sample.

This sequence was found in a woman aged 25 to 39 in good health and CMV-seronegative. The chain was built from TRBV19 and TRBJ1-5; the central 8 bases match TRBD1. The sequenced sample consisted of PBMCs. The CDR3 region reads CASSYGTGEGFHQPQHF. The nucleotide sequence reads as follows: TGTGCCAGTAGTTATGGGACAGGAGAGGGGTTTCATCAGCCCCAGCATTTT.